This TCR beta chain emerged from a study of blood T cell repertoires in COVID-19. In the study overall: COVID-19 samples from acute and convalescent phases originated in the United States, Italy and Spain. T cells, B-cell-depleted T cells, or PBMCs provided the cDNA or gDNA that served as material.

This CDR3 is built from 14 residues. Germline lookup yields CDR1 MNHNY and CDR2 SVGAGI (reference sequence). V lost 8 bases to trimming and J lost 4 bases, with 14 bases between them. Some clones are missing from TCRdb's copy, which holds only in-frame ones; the method was immunoSEQ multiplex PCR. The sample lists 250,000 to 350,000 clones; roughly 83% were seen once. The origin of this receptor is a human donor with COVID-19, enrolled during active disease. The donor label of this sample is uncertain. The sample comprised peripheral blood. The chain combines TRBV6-6 with TRBJ1-4; perhaps TRBD1 as D (5 bases). This CDR3 is CASSPQAGNEKLFF. The CDR3 DNA sequence: TGTGCCAGCTCCCCACAGGCTGGTAATGAAAAACTGTTTTTT.